The 29 T cell receptor beta chains below all came from one sample that was sequenced in a study of blood T cell repertoires in COVID-19. Data came from immunoSEQ multiplex PCR; TCRdb stores just in-frame clones and leaves some out. The sample records about 300,000 clones, more than 85% being singletons. Material: peripheral blood. The receptors were gathered from a man aged 65 to 85 with acute or convalescent COVID-19.

This sequence joins TRBV7-2 and TRBJ1-3, with TRBD1 identical over 8 bases. The J segment lost 0 bases and the V segment lost 5 bases, leaving 6 bases of the junction unmatched. Per the germline V gene, CDR1 is SGHTA and CDR2 is FQGNSA. CDR3 length equals 16 residues. DNA of the CDR3: TGTGCCAGCAGCGTAACAGGGGGGTTCTCTGGAAACACCATATATTTT. Protein sequence: CASSVTGGFSGNTIYF.

The sample holds one count of this clone. The V call is TRBV30, the J call TRBJ1-5, with no clear D. This CDR3 comprises 13 residues. Trimming pared 1 base from V and 4 bases from J, leaving 8 bases between. Germline V gives CDR1 GTSNPN, CDR2 SVGIG (reference sequence). The CDR3 protein is CAWSGEGNQPQHF. DNA of the CDR3: TGTGCCTGGAGTGGAGAGGGAAATCAGCCCCAGCATTTT.

The J gene is TRBJ2-5, the V gene TRBV7-2; 12 bases map to TRBD2. V lost 1 base and J lost 4; bases outside the gene matches: 7. This CDR3 has 17 residues. The germline CDR1 and CDR2 sequences are SGHTA and FQGNSA. CDR3 DNA sequence: TGTGCCAGCAGCTTAGATTCTAGCGGGGGGGCTATAGAGACCCAGTACTTC. Translating it yields CASSLDSSGGAIETQYF.

The CDR3 loop reads CASSPGQGAFLGPYGYTF. In DNA form, the CDR3 reads TGTGCCAGCTCACCAGGACAGGGGGCGTTTTTAGGGCCCTATGGCTACACCTTC. This chain connects TRBV18 to TRBJ1-2; TRBD1 agrees at 11 bases. The J segment lost 4 bases and the V segment lost 2 bases, leaving 12 bases of the junction unmatched. CDR3 length: 18 residues. Germline-derived CDR1 and CDR2 are KGHSH and LQKENI.

V gene TRBV29-1 combines with J gene TRBJ2-7; TRBD2 might be the D (5 bases). V lost 5 bases to trimming and J lost 7 bases, with 12 bases between them. The germline V gene encodes CDR1 SQVTM and CDR2 ANQGSEA. The CDR3 is made up of 11 amino acids. CDR3 sequence (DNA): TGCAGCGTTTACGGGGTCGGAGAGCAGTACTTC. It codes for CSVYGVGEQYF.

This chain connects TRBV5-5 to TRBJ2-2; D ambiguous. The CDR3 has 14 residues. Germline assignment: CDR1 SGHKS and CDR2 YYEKEE (reference sequence). With 0 bases removed from V and 6 bases from J, the gap between germline ends came to 9 bases. In DNA form, the CDR3 reads TGTGCCAGCAGCTTGGACGTGGCATCCGGGGAGCTGTTTTTT. Translated, it gives CASSLDVASGELFF.

This clone has just one count. The rearrangement links TRBV6-5 to TRBJ2-7; maybe TRBD2 (6 bases). From germline, CDR1 is MNHEY and CDR2 SVGAGI. Trimming removed 11 bases from V and 6 bases from J, with 23 bases in between. The CDR3 is 14 residues long. As DNA, the CDR3 is TGTGCCTCCTCGGCGGGGCTCCGTGGTGGCGAGCAGTACTTC. Its protein product is CASSAGLRGGEQYF.

The rearrangement uses TRBV6-5 and TRBJ1-5; D perhaps matches TRBD1 (6 bases). CDR3 length: 13 amino acids. Germline CDR1 reads MNHEY; CDR2 reads SVGAGI. V dropped 6 bases and J dropped 7 bases, with 13 bases sitting between them. Here the CDR3 reads CASRRGYGQPQHF. The CDR3 region has the DNA TGTGCCAGCAGGAGGGGGTACGGGCAGCCCCAGCATTTT.

The genes are TRBV15 and TRBJ2-7, with 10 nucleotides matching TRBD1. The CDR3 totals 16 residues. Germline loops: CDR1 LNHNV, CDR2 YYDKDF (reference sequence). V was clipped by 0 bases and J by 4 bases; unmatched bases: 6. The CDR3 spells CATSRDRQGASYEQYF. Written as DNA, the CDR3 is TGTGCCACCAGCAGAGATAGACAGGGGGCCTCTTACGAGCAGTACTTC.

V and J are TRBV19 and TRBJ1-3; no firm D call. CDR1 and CDR2 (germline): LNHDA, SQIVND (reference sequence). The CDR3 covers 15 residues. The germline V and J ends were trimmed by 4 bases and 0 bases, with 10 bases remaining between them. CDR3 DNA: TGTGCCAGTAGTACTCAGGCGAACTCTGGAAACACCATATATTTT. This translates into CASSTQANSGNTIYF.

The chain combines TRBV9 with TRBJ1-4; D unresolved. Trimming left V 3 bases short and J 4 bases short, with 13 bases between. Germline V gene data show CDR1 as SGDLS and CDR2 as YYNGEE. CDR3 length equals 15 residues. In DNA, the CDR3 is TGTGCCAGCAGCGGAAGGGCCGGGGATAATGAAAAACTGTTTTTT. This translates into CASSGRAGDNEKLFF.

CDR3 bases: TGCGCCAGCAGCATCACAGGGGGCGCCCAGTACTTC. Translation gives CASSITGGAQYF. V gene TRBV5-1 combines with J gene TRBJ2-7; 9 bases align to TRBD1. This CDR3 spans 12 amino acids. J gave up 10 bases and V 4 bases, and 6 bases lay outside the gene matches. CDR1 and CDR2 from the germline V gene are SGHRS and YFSETQ. Based on the CDR3 plus reference TRBV5-1 and TRBJ2-7, the full variable domain is KAGVTQTPRYLIKTRGQQVTLSCSPISGHRSVSWYQQTPGQGLQFLFEYFSETQRNKGNFPGRFSGRQFSNSRSEMNVSTLELGDSALYLCASSITGGAQYFGPGTRLTVT.

V is TRBV4-3 and J is TRBJ2-2, with D unclear. The V gene lost 0 bases and the J gene lost 1 base, with 9 bases spanning the gap. Per germline, CDR1 LGHNA and CDR2 YSLEER. This CDR3 has 16 residues. CDR3 bases: TGCGCCAGCAGCCAAGACCTCCTCAGGAACACCGGGGAGCTGTTTTTT. This gives the protein CASSQDLLRNTGELFF.

The chain is built from TRBV6-5 and TRBJ1-2; 9 nucleotides align to TRBD1. V dropped 6 bases and J dropped 1; count of bases not matched to a gene: 6. Per the germline V gene, CDR1 is MNHEY and CDR2 is SVGAGI. The CDR3 loop spans 15 amino acids. The CDR3 DNA sequence: TGTGCCAGCAGACAGACAGGGGGAGGTAACTATGGCTACACCTTC. Its translation: CASRQTGGGNYGYTF.

J is TRBJ2-7 and V is TRBV5-4, with TRBD1 identical over 9 bases. V lost 0 bases, J lost 5 bases, and 6 bases stayed unmatched. The germline CDR1 and CDR2 sequences are SGHNT and YYREEE (reference sequence). The CDR3 covers 15 residues. CDR3 sequence (DNA): TGTGCCAGCAGCTTGGATACCGGGACAGGGAACGAGCAGTACTTC. Its protein is CASSLDTGTGNEQYF.

J is TRBJ2-7 and V is TRBV7-9, with 10 bases lining up with TRBD1. The CDR3 totals 15 residues. Germline V gene sequence: CDR1 SEHNR, CDR2 FQNEAQ (reference sequence). The ends lost 5 bases at V and 2 bases at J; junction bases unmatched: 6. The CDR3 DNA reads TGTGCCAGCAGCGTTCCCGGGACAGGGGCCTACGAGCAGTACTTC. Translated, it gives CASSVPGTGAYEQYF.

The chain joins TRBV6-5 to TRBJ2-2; 8 bases are a match to TRBD2. V lost 7 bases and J lost 4; bases outside the gene matches: 8. Per the germline V gene, CDR1 is MNHEY and CDR2 is SVGAGI. The CDR3 spans 15 residues. CDR3 sequence: CASNTGGMGTGELFF. DNA of the CDR3: TGTGCCAGCAATACGGGGGGGATGGGCACCGGGGAGCTGTTTTTT.

The V and J genes are TRBV6-5 and TRBJ1-4; 7 positions match TRBD1. J lost 6 bases, V lost 4 bases, and 8 bases had no gene match. The CDR3 is 15 amino acids. Germline V CDR1 and CDR2: MNHEY, SVGAGI. CDR3 amino acids: CASSSPGTADEKLFF. CDR3 in DNA: TGTGCCAGCAGTTCTCCCGGGACAGCAGATGAAAAACTGTTTTTT.

V usage is TRBV25-1 and J usage is TRBJ2-3, with TRBD2 identical over 7 bases. The CDR3 sequence is 15 residues long. After removal of 7 bases from V and 3 bases from J, the junction contained 10 bases not matched to a gene. Germline V gene sequence: CDR1 MGHDK, CDR2 SYGVNS. In nucleotides, the CDR3 is TGTGCCAGCACCAGAACGGGGAGGGGTACAGATACGCAGTATTTT. Translated: CASTRTGRGTDTQYF.

The J gene is TRBJ2-6, the V gene TRBV4-1; the match to TRBD1 covers 7 bases. V lost 4 bases, J lost 2 bases, and 5 bases stayed unmatched. Per germline, CDR1 MGHRA and CDR2 YSYEKL. The CDR3 has 16 amino acids. The chain's CDR3 is CASSRQQGTGANVLTF. For the CDR3, the DNA is TGCGCCAGCAGCCGCCAACAGGGGACTGGGGCCAACGTCCTGACTTTC.

This rearrangement joins TRBV5-4 to TRBJ2-1; D possibly corresponds to TRBD2 (6 bases). Trimming removed 3 bases at V and 9 bases at J, with 19 bases between. This CDR3 has 15 residues. Germline V CDR1 and CDR2: SGHNT, YYREEE (reference sequence). DNA for the CDR3: TGTGCCAGCAGCTGGGGAGGACGGGAGTTTGGTGAGCAGTTCTTC. This translates into CASSWGGREFGEQFF.

The rearrangement joins TRBV7-2 to TRBJ2-4, with D unclear. Between the trimmed V and J ends, which lost 5 bases and 7 bases, there was a span of 6 bases. Germline V CDR1 and CDR2: SGHTA, FQGNSA. The CDR3 is 11 amino acids. CDR3 bases: TGTGCCAGCAGCCCCGGGAACATTCAGTACTTC. It translates to CASSPGNIQYF. The variable domain in full, completed from reference TRBV7-2 and TRBJ2-4, reads GAGVSQSPSNKVTEKGKDVELRCDPISGHTALYWYRQSLGQGLEFLIYFQGNSAPDKSGLPSDRFSAERTGGSVSTLTIQRTQQEDSAVYLCASSPGNIQYFGAGTRLSVL.

The sample holds a few counts of this clone. The chain joins TRBV5-5 to TRBJ1-3; tentatively, D is TRBD1 (6 bases). The germline V gene has CDR1 SGHKS and CDR2 YYEKEE (reference sequence). The CDR3 length is 17 residues. The V end lost 0 bases, the J end lost 1 base, and 14 bases lay between the germline ends. The CDR3 coding sequence is TGTGCCAGCAGCTTGGAAATAGCAGGGGCTTCTGGAAACACCATATATTTT. Protein product: CASSLEIAGASGNTIYF. The full variable domain, its missing parts supplied by reference TRBV5-5 and TRBJ1-3, is DAGVTQSPTHLIKTRGQQVTLRCSPISGHKSVSWYQQVLGQGPQFIFQYYEKEERGRGNFPDRFSARQFPNYSSELNVNALLLGDSALYLCASSLEIAGASGNTIYFGEGSWLTVV.

The chain recombines TRBV11-2 with TRBJ2-7; 12 nucleotides agree with TRBD1. Trimming took 5 bases from V and 4 from J; bases not matched to a gene: 15. Germline V gene sequence: CDR1 SGHAT, CDR2 FQNNGV. The CDR3 totals 18 residues. The CDR3: CASSGPGQGANRRYEQYF. The DNA for the CDR3 is TGTGCCAGCAGCGGACCGGGACAGGGGGCGAATAGGCGGTACGAGCAGTACTTC.

This chain uses TRBV9 with TRBJ2-3, with 7 bases that match TRBD1. Germline trimming cut 2 bases from V and 8 bases from J; bases unmatched to any gene: 14. Germline lookup yields CDR1 SGDLS and CDR2 YYNGEE. This CDR3 has 16 residues. The CDR3: CASSVGIDRVWGTQYF. Here the CDR3 DNA reads TGTGCCAGCAGCGTGGGAATTGACAGGGTATGGGGTACGCAGTATTTT.

The chain recombines TRBV7-2 with TRBJ2-1; the D gene is possibly TRBD2 (6 bases). The CDR3 loop spans 14 amino acids. V shed 5 bases and J shed 7 bases, with 15 bases lying between them. Germline lookup yields CDR1 SGHTA and CDR2 FQGNSA. CDR3 residues: CASSPGGRRNEQFF. The CDR3 DNA reads as TGTGCCAGCAGCCCCGGGGGAAGGAGGAATGAGCAGTTCTTC.

J is TRBJ1-1 and V is TRBV5-1, with 7 bases fitting TRBD1. After removal of 1 base from V and 3 bases from J, the junction contained 6 bases not matched to a gene. This CDR3 is 15 amino acids long. The germline gives CDR1 SGHRS, CDR2 YFSETQ. The CDR3 DNA reads as TGCGCCAGCAGCTTGCAGGGACAGAGGGACACTGAAGCTTTCTTT. It is translated as CASSLQGQRDTEAFF.

In this sample, this clone turned up once. The chain carries TRBV4-1 and TRBJ2-2; 10 bases are shared with TRBD1. The CDR3 contains 15 residues. V shed 2 bases and J 5 bases; nucleotides not matched to a gene: 2. The germline V gene encodes CDR1 MGHRA and CDR2 YSYEKL. The CDR3 DNA sequence: TGCGCCAGCAGCCAATCGGGACAGGGGACCGGGGAGCTGTTTTTT. It is translated as CASSQSGQGTGELFF.

This clone turned up a few times. The chain joins TRBV6-2 or TRBV6-3 to TRBJ2-1; 9 bases agree with TRBD2. Germline lookup yields CDR1 MNHEY and CDR2 SVGEGT. The trim removed 2 bases at V and 7 bases at J, leaving 9 bases unmatched. The CDR3 runs 16 residues. Here the CDR3 reads CASSYGAGGLSNEQFF. Here the CDR3 DNA reads TGTGCCAGCAGTTACGGGGCGGGAGGGCTTAGTAATGAGCAGTTCTTC.